The rows below give T cell receptor beta chains drawn from one sample of a study of blood T cell repertoires in COVID-19. TCRdb's copy holds only in-frame clones and misses some; the assay was immunoSEQ multiplex PCR. Altogether 390,000 or so clones are present, just under 90% being singletons, with the ten largest covering about 9.4%. Sequenced input: PBMCs or T cells enriched from blood (not recorded which). The receptors were gathered from a woman in her forties or fifties who had recovered from COVID-19. The CDR3 runs from the conserved cysteine through the conserved F or W. The D gene is left open where the match is weak. Part of the rows lack a size; the others show once, few, many or a class for expanded clones.

TRBV5-6	TRBJ2-4	.	.	TGTGCCAGCAGCTTGGTAGGGGCAGCCAAAAACATTCAGTACTTC	CASSLVGAAKNIQYF
TRBV5-1	TRBJ2-7	.	.	TGCGCCAGCAGCTTGGATGGGTCCGGAGCCTACGAGCAGTACTTC	CASSLDGSGAYEQYF
TRBV11-2	TRBJ1-4	.	TRBD1	TGTGCCAGCAGCTTGGGGGACAGAAACACTGAAAAACTGTTTTTT	CASSLGDRNTEKLFF
TRBV6-5	TRBJ1-1	.	.	TGTGCCAGCAGTTACCGCGGGAAAGCTATGAACACTGAAGCTTTCTTT	CASSYRGKAMNTEAFF
TRBV28	TRBJ1-1	.	.	TGTGCCAGCAGACTAACGTCGGGCACTGAAGCTTTCTTT	CASRLTSGTEAFF
TRBV7-2	TRBJ1-2	.	.	TGTGCCAGCAAACCCTTTCGGGGGACCACGGGCTACACCTTC	CASKPFRGTTGYTF
TRBV12-5	TRBJ2-2	.	.	TGTGCTAGTGGTTGGGGCCGGATGGGCGGAACAGGCGCCGGGGAGCTGTTTTTT	CASGWGRMGGTGAGELFF
TRBV11-2	TRBJ1-3	.	.	TGTGCCAGCAGCTTAGAAGTAGGCGGTAGCTCTGGAAACACCATATATTTT	CASSLEVGGSSGNTIYF
TRBV11-2	TRBJ2-7	.	.	TGTGCCAGCAGCTCCCAGGGTTACGAGCAGTACTTC	CASSSQGYEQYF
TRBV29-1	TRBJ1-1	once	.	TGCAGCTCCCGGGCAGGGGCCACAGAAGCTTTCTTT	CSSRAGATEAFF
TRBV6-5	TRBJ2-6	.	.	TGTGCCAGCAGTTACTCGATAGCGGGGGCCAACGTCCTGACTTTC	CASSYSIAGANVLTF
TRBV3-1/TRBV3-2	TRBJ2-1	.	TRBD2	TGTGCCAGCAGCCAAGATATTAGCGGGGGGGTATGTGAGCAGTTCTTC	CASSQDISGGVCEQFF
TRBV19	TRBJ2-1	.	TRBD1	TGTGCCAGTAGTCTCGGGACAGGGATGTACAATGAGCAGTTCTTC	CASSLGTGMYNEQFF
TRBV29-1	TRBJ2-1	.	.	TGCAGCGTCCGCGAGAGTCTCGGCTCCTACAATGAGCAGTTCTTC	CSVRESLGSYNEQFF
TRBV7-9	TRBJ1-3	once	TRBD1	TGTGCCAGCAGCTTTAACAGGGGTTCACGGAACACCATATATTTT	CASSFNRGSRNTIYF
TRBV15	TRBJ1-1	.	.	TGTGCCACCAGCAGGTACCGGGACACCAAGGAAGCTTTCTTT	CATSRYRDTKEAFF
TRBV20-1	TRBJ1-2	.	TRBD1	TGCAGCACAGGGGATGGCTACACCTTC	CSTGDGYTF
TRBV19	TRBJ1-4	.	.	TGTGCCAGTAGTCCTGGAGGGGTGAATGGTGAAAAACTGTTTTTT	CASSPGGVNGEKLFF
TRBV5-6	TRBJ1-3	.	.	TGTGCCAGCAGCTTGCGCGGCGTGGTACCCGGAAACACCATATATTTT	CASSLRGVVPGNTIYF
TRBV27	TRBJ2-2	.	TRBD1	TGTGCCAGCAGTACCACTGCGGGACAGGGGATGAACACCGGGGAGCTGTTTTTT	CASSTTAGQGMNTGELFF
TRBV5-1	TRBJ2-3	.	TRBD2	TGCGCCAGCAGCTTGGTTAGCGGGGGGCTAGATACGCAGTATTTT	CASSLVSGGLDTQYF
TRBV5-1	TRBJ1-6	.	.	TGCGCCAGCAGCTTGGGATCGGGGAATTCACCCCTCCACTTT	CASSLGSGNSPLHF
TRBV18	TRBJ2-1	.	.	TGTGCCAGCTCACCACCGCGGCTGTCAACCTCCTACAATGAGCAGTTCTTC	CASSPPRLSTSYNEQFF
TRBV12-3/TRBV12-4	TRBJ1-2	once	.	TGTGCCATCCGGGGGAGGAACTATGGCTACACCTTC	CAIRGRNYGYTF
TRBV3-1/TRBV3-2	TRBJ2-5	.	TRBD2	TGTGCCAGCAGCCAAGATCCCAGGGCTAGCGGTGGGGAGACCCAGTACTTC	CASSQDPRASGGETQYF
TRBV6-6	TRBJ2-7	.	.	TGTGCCAGCAGAAGGGGGGGGGCCCTCTGGGAGCAGTACTTC	CASRRGGALWEQYF
TRBV19	TRBJ1-5	.	TRBD1	TGTGCCAGTAGTACCCAGGGGGCCGTTTATAGCAATCAGCCCCAGCATTTT	CASSTQGAVYSNQPQHF
TRBV7-9	TRBJ2-5	.	TRBD1	TGTGCCAGCAGCCCAGGACAGGGGAAAATTAATAGGGAGACCCAGTACTTC	CASSPGQGKINRETQYF
TRBV27	TRBJ2-1	.	TRBD2	TGTGCCAGCAGTGGGGGAGGGACTAGCGTGTTCTTC	CASSGGGTSVFF
TRBV30	TRBJ1-2	.	TRBD1	TGTGCGGGACAGTGGTATGGCTACACCTTC	CAGQWYGYTF
TRBV9	TRBJ1-1	.	TRBD1	TGTGCCAGCAGCAGAGACCCGACAGGGAGCACTGAAGCTTTCTTT	CASSRDPTGSTEAFF
TRBV24-1	TRBJ2-1	.	TRBD2	TGTGCCACCAGTGATGCATCGACTAGCGGACCTTACAATGAGCAGTTCTTC	CATSDASTSGPYNEQFF
TRBV19	TRBJ2-1	.	.	TGTGCCAGTAGTATACTAGCTTCGGATGAGCAGTTCTTC	CASSILASDEQFF
TRBV18	TRBJ2-3	.	TRBD2	TGTGCCAGCTCACTCGGACTAGCGGAAACTAATACGCAGTATTTT	CASSLGLAETNTQYF
TRBV28	TRBJ1-6	.	.	TGTGCCAGCAGGACGGAGAATTCACCCCTCCACTTT	CASRTENSPLHF